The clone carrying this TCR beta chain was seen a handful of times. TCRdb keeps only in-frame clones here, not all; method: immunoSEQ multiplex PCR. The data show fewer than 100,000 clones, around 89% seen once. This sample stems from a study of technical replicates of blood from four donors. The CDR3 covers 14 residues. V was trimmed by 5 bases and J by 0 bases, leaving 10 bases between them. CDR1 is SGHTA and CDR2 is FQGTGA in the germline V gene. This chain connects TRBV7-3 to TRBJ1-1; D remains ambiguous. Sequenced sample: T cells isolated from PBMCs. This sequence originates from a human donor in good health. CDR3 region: CASSMDLVNTEAFF. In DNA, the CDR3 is TGTGCCAGCAGCATGGACTTAGTGAACACTGAAGCTTTCTTT.